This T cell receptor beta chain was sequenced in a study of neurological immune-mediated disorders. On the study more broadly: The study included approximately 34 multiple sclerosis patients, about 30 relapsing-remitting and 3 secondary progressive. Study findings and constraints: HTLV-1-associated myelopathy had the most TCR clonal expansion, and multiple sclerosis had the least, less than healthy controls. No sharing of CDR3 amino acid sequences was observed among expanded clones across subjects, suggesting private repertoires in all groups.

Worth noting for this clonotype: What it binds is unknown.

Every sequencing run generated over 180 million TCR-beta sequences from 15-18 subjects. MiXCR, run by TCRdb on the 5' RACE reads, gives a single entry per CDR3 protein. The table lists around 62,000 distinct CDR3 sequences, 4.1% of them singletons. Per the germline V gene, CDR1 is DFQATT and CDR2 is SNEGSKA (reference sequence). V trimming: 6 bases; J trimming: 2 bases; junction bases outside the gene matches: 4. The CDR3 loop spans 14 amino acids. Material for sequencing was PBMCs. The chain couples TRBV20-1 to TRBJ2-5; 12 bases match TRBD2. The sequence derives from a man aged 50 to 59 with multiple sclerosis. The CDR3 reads CSAPTSGSQETQYF. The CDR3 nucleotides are TGCAGTGCGCCGACTAGCGGGAGTCAAGAGACCCAGTACTTC.